The 2 T cell receptor beta chains listed next were all sequenced from one sample in a study of shared clonotypes between healthy human individuals. Assay: immunoSEQ multiplex PCR; the TCRdb copy retains only in-frame clones and omits some. The sample includes approximately 980,000 clones, 60% to 85% of them seen just once. The specimen was memory CD4+ T cells sorted from blood. Subset defined: CD45RA-negative fraction. These receptors came from a man younger than 35 in good health.

The gene calls are TRBV6-1 and TRBJ2-7, with D perhaps matching TRBD2 (5 bases). Trimming took off 0 bases at V and 4 bases at J, with 7 bases between the two ends. The germline V gene has CDR1 MNHNS and CDR2 SASEGT. CDR3 length: 13 amino acids. The CDR3 nucleotides are TGTGCCAGCAGTGAAGCGTCGGGGTACGAGCAGTACTTC. Its protein is CASSEASGYEQYF.

This clone was counted a few times. Other nucleotide sequences in the sample specify the same CDR3. The rearrangement links TRBV5-1 to TRBJ2-7, with D possibly being TRBD2 (5 bases). The length of the CDR3 is 15 residues. The V and J ends lost 0 bases and 2 bases respectively, with 12 bases between them. CDR1 and CDR2 (germline): SGHRS, YFSETQ. The CDR3 protein is CASSLGGLGTYEQYF. Here the CDR3 DNA reads TGCGCCAGCAGCTTGGGAGGGTTAGGGACCTACGAGCAGTACTTC.